This T cell receptor beta chain originates from a study of graft-versus-host responses after intestinal transplantation. Study information: Multivisceral, liver-intestinal, or isolated intestinal transplants were given to recipients. Anti-thymocyte globulin served as induction for all recipients, who then took tacrolimus and steroids for 2 to 4 years.

Libraries were prepared by immunoSEQ multiplex PCR; TCRdb keeps only in-frame clonotypes and omits some of them. This table holds 30,000 to 50,000 clones, more than 90% found once. Study-wide findings and caveats: Peak circulating GvH clone levels tracked with early post-transplant HvG declines. Present in recipient marrow, GvH clones included some that appeared first in ileum or blood.

As regards this clone: The antigen is unknown.

Trimming at V came to 2 bases and at J to 8 bases, leaving 13 bases not matched to a gene. Germline values: CDR1 LGHNA, CDR2 YSLEER. The CDR3 has 17 residues. This specimen consisted of unstimulated CD8+ T cells sorted from spleen or lymph node cells, obtained before transplant. The source of this sequence is a human donor who was the organ donor for an intestinal transplant. This rearrangement joins TRBV4-3 to TRBJ2-1, with TRBD1 identical over 9 bases. Written as DNA, the CDR3 is TGCGCCAGCAGCCAACCGGTTTTCGGGACAGGGTACCATGAGCAGTTCTTC. Translated, it gives CASSQPVFGTGYHEQFF.